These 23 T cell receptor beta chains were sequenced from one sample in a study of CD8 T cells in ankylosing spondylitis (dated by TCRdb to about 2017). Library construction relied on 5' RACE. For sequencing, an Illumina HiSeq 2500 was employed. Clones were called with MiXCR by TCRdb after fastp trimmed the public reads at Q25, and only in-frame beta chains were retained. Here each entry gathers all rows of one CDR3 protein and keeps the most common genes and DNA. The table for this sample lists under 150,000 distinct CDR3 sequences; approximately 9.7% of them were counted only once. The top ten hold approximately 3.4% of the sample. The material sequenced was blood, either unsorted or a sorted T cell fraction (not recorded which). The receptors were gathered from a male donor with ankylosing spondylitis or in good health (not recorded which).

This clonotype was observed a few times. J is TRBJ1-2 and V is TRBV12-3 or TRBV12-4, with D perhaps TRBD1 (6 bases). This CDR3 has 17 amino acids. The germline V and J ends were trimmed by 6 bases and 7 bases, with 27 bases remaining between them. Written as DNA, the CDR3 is TGTGCCAGCAGGCAAATCGGGGGGGGCAGACGGAATTTTGGCTACACCTTC. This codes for CASRQIGGGRRNFGYTF.

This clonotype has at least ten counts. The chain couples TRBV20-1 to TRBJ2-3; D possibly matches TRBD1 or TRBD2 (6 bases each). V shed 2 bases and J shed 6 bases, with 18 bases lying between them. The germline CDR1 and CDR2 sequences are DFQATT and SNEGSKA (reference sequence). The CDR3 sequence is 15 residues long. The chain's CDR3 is CSARPRGGPQDTQYF. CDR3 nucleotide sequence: TGCAGTGCTAGACCTCGTGGGGGGCCTCAGGATACGCAGTATTTT.

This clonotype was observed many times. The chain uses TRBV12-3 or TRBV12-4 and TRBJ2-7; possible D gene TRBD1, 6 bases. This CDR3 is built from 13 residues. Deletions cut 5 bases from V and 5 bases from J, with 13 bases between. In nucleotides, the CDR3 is TGTGCCAGCAGTATGGACAGAGGAGACGAGCAGTACTTC. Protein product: CASSMDRGDEQYF.

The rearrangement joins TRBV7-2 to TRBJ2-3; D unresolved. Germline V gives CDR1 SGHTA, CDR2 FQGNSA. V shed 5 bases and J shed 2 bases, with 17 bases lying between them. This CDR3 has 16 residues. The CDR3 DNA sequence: TGTGCCAGCAGCCCCAACCCGACACCGATCACAGATACGCAGTATTTT. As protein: CASSPNPTPITDTQYF.

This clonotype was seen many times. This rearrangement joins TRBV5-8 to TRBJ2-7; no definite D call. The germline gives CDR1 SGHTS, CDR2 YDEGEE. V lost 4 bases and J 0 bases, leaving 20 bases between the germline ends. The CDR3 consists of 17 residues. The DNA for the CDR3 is TGTGCCAGCAGCGAGGCCCTCAGGACCTATTTCTCCTACGAGCAGTACTTC. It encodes CASSEALRTYFSYEQYF.

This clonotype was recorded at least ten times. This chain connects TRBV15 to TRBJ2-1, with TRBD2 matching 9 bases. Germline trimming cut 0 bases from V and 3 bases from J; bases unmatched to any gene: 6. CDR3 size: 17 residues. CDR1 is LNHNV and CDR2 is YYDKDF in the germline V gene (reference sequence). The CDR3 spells CATSRDPGSGGYNEQFF. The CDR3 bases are TGTGCCACCAGCAGAGATCCTGGTAGCGGGGGCTACAATGAGCAGTTCTTC.

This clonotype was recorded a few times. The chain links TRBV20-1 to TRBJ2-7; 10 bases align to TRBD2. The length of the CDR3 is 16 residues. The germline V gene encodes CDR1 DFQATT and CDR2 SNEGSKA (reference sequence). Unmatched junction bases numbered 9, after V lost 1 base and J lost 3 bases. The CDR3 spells CSARGPLAGDHYEQYF. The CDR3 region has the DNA TGCAGTGCTAGAGGACCGCTAGCGGGAGATCACTACGAGCAGTACTTC.

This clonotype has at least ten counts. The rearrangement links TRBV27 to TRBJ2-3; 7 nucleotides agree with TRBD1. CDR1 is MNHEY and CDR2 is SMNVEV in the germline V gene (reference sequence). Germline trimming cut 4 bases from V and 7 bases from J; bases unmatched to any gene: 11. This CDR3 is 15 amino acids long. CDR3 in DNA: TGTGCCAGCAGTTGGATCGGGACAGAGGCGTATACGCAGTATTTT. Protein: CASSWIGTEAYTQYF.

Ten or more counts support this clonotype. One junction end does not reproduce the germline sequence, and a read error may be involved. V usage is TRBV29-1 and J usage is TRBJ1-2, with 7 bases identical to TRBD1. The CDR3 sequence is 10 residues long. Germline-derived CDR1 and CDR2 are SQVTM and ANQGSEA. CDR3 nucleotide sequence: TGCAGCGTTGAAACGGACAGGATTCGATTC. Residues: CSVETDRIRF.

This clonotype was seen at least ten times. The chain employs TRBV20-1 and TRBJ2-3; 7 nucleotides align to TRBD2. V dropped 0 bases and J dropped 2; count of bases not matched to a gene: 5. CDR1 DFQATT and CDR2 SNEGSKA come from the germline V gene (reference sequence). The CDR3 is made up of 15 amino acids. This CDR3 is CSARDGSGITDTQYF. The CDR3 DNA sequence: TGCAGTGCTAGAGATGGGAGCGGGATCACAGATACGCAGTATTTT.

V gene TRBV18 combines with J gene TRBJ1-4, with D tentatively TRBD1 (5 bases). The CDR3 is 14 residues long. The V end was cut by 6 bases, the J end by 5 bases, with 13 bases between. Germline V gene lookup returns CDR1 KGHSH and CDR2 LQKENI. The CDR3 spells CASSPTGRNEKLFF. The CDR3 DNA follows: TGTGCCAGCTCCCCTACAGGAAGAAATGAAAAACTGTTTTTT.

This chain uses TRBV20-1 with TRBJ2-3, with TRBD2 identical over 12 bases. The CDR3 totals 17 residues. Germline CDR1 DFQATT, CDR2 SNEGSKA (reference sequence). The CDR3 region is CCPEGVTSGRGTDTQYF. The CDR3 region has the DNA TGCTGTCCCGAGGGCGTGACTAGCGGGAGAGGCACAGATACGCAGTATTTT.

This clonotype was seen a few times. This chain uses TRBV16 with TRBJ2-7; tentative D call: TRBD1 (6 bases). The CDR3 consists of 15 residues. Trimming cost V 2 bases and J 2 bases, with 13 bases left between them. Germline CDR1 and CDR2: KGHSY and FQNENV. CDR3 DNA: TGTGCCAGCAGCCAAAAAAAGACAGGAACCTACGAGCAGTACTTC. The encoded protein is CASSQKKTGTYEQYF.

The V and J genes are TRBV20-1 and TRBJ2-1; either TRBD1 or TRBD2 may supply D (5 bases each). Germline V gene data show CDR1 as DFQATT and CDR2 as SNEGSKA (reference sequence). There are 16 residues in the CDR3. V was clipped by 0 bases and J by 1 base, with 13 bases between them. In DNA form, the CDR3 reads TGCAGTGCTAGAGATGGGGACGGGTGGTCCTACAATGAGCAGTTCTTC. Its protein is CSARDGDGWSYNEQFF.

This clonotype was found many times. The CDR3 DNA reads as TGTGCCAGCAGCTCGCTCATCCTAGCGGGCACAGATACGCAGTATTTT. Its protein product is CASSSLILAGTDTQYF. V gene TRBV7-6 combines with J gene TRBJ2-3; 7 bases are a match to TRBD2. This CDR3 comprises 16 residues. CDR1 and CDR2 from the germline V gene are SGHVS and FNYEAQ. The V and J ends lost 4 bases and 1 base, in that order; junction bases with no gene match: 8.

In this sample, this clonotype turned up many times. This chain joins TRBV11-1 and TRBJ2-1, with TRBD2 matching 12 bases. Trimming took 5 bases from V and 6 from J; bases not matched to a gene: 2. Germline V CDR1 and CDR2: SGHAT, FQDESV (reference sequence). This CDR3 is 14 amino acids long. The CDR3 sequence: CASSRLAGVNEQFF. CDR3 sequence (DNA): TGTGCCAGCAGCAGACTAGCGGGAGTCAATGAGCAGTTCTTC.

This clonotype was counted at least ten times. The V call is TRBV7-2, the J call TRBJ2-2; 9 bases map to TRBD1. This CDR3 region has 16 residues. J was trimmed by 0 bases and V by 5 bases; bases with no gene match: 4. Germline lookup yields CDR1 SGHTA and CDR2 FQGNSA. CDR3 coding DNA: TGTGCCAGCAGCAAAAGGACAGGGGCGAACACCGGGGAGCTGTTTTTT. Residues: CASSKRTGANTGELFF.

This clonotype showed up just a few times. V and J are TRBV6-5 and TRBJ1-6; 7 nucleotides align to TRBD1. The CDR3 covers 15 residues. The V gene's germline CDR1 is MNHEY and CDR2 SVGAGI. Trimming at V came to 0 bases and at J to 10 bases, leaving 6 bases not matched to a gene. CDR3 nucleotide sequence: TGTGCCAGCAGTTACTCGGGCAGGGGGGACTCACCCCTCCACTTT. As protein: CASSYSGRGDSPLHF.

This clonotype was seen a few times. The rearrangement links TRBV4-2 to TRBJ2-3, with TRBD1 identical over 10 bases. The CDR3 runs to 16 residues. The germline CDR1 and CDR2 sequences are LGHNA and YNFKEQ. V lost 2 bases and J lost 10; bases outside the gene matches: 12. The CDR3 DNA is TGTGCCAGCAGCCAAAATTTCGGGACAGGGGATAAGTCGCAGTATTTT. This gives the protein CASSQNFGTGDKSQYF.

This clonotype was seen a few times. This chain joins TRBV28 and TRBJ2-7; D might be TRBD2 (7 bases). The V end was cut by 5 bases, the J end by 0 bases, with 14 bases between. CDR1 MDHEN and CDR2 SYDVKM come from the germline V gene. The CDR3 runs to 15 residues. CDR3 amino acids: CASSDGGQSSYEQYF. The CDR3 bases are TGTGCCAGCAGTGACGGGGGGCAGTCCTCCTACGAGCAGTACTTC.

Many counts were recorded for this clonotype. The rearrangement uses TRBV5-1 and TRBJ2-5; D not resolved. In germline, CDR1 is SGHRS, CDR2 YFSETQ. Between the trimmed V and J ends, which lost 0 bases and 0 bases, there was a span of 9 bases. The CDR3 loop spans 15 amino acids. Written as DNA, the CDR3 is TGCGCCAGCAGCTTGGCCAGTCGGAACCAAGAGACCCAGTACTTC. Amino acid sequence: CASSLASRNQETQYF. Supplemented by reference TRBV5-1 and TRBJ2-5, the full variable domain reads KAGVTQTPRYLIKTRGQQVTLSCSPISGHRSVSWYQQTPGQGLQFLFEYFSETQRNKGNFPGRFSGRQFSNSRSEMNVSTLELGDSALYLCASSLASRNQETQYFGPGTRLLVL.

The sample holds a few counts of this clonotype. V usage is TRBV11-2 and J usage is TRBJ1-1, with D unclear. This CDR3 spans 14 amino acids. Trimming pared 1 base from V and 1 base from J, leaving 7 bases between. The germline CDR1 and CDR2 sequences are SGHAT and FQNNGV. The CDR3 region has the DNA TGTGCCAGCAGCTTAGCAAGGGAGAACACTGAAGCTTTCTTT. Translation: CASSLARENTEAFF.

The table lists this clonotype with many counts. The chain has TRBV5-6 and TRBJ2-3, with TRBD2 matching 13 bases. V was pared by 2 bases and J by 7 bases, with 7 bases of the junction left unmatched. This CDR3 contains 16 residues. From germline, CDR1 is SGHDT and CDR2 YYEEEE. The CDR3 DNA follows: TGTGCCAGCAGCTTCGGACTAGCGGGAGTCGGATATACGCAGTATTTT. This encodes CASSFGLAGVGYTQYF. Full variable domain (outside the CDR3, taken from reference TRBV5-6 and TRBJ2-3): DAGVTQSPTHLIKTRGQQVTLRCSPKSGHDTVSWYQQALGQGPQFIFQYYEEEERQRGNFPDRFSGHQFPNYSSELNVNALLLGDSALYLCASSFGLAGVGYTQYFGPGTRLTVL.